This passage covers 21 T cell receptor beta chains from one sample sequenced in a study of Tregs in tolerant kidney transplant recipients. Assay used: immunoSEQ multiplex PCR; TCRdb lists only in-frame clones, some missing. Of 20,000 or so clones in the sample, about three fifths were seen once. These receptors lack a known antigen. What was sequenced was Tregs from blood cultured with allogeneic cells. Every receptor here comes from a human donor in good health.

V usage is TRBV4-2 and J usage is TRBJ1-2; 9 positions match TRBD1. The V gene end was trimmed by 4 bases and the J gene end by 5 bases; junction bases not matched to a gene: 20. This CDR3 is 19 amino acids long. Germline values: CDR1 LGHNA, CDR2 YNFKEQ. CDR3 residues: CASSPTQPKTGTGLYGYTF. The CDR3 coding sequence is TGTGCCAGCAGCCCAACACAACCTAAAACCGGGACAGGGTTATATGGCTACACCTTC.

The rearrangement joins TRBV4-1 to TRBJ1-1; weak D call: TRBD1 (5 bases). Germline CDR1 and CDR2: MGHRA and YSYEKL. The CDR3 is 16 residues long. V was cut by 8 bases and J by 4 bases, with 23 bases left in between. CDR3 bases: TGCGCCAGCCGAACCCCAGGGAAGGGGCCTTTCACTGAAGCTTTCTTT. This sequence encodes CASRTPGKGPFTEAFF.

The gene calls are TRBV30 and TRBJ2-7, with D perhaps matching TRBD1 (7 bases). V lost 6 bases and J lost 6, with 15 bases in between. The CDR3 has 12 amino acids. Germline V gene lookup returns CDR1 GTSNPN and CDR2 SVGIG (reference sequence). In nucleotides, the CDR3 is TGTGCCTGTGACAGGGACTTTCGCGAGCAGTACTTC. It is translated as CACDRDFREQYF.

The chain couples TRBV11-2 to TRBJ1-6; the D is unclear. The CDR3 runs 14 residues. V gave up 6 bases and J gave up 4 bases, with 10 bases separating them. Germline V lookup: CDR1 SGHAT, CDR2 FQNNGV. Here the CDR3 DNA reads TGTGCCAGCAGGATGGGTCCTTATAATTCACCCCTCCACTTT. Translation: CASRMGPYNSPLHF.

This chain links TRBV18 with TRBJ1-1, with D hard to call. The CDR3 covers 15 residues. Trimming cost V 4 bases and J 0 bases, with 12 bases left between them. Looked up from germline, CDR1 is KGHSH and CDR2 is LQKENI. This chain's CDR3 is CASSLSSAMNTEAFF. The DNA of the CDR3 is TGTGCCAGCTCACTCTCGTCCGCCATGAACACTGAAGCTTTCTTT.

In nucleotides, the CDR3 is TGCGCCAGCAGCTTGGCGGGGTACCCCTATGGCTACACCTTC. Its translation is CASSLAGYPYGYTF. The chain employs TRBV5-1 and TRBJ1-2; no firm D call. From germline, CDR1 is SGHRS and CDR2 YFSETQ. V lost 0 bases and J 4 bases, leaving 10 bases between the germline ends. CDR3 size: 14 residues.

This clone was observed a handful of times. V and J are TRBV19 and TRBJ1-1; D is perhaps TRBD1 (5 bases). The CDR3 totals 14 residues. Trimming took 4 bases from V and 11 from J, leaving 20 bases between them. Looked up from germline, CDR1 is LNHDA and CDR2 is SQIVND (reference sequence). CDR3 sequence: CASSRGRDFQGAFF. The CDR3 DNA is TGTGCCAGTAGTAGAGGCAGGGACTTTCAAGGGGCTTTCTTT. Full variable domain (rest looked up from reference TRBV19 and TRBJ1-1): DGGITQSPKYLFRKEGQNVTLSCEQNLNHDAMYWYRQDPGQGLRLIYYSQIVNDFQKGDIAEGYSVSREKKESFPLTVTSAQKNPTAFYLCASSRGRDFQGAFFGQGTRLTVV.

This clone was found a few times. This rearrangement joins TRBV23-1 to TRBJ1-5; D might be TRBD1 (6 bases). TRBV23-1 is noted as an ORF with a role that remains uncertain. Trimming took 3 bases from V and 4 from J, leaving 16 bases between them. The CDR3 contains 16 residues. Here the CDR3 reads CASSQYRVVANQPQHF. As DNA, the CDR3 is TGCGCCAGCAGTCAGTACAGGGTGGTAGCTAATCAGCCCCAGCATTTT.

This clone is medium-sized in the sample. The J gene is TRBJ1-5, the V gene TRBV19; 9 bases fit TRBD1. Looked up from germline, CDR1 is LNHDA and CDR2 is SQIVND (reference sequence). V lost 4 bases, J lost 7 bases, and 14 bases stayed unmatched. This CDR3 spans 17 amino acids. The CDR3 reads CASSTHRGLILSQPQHF. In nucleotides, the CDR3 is TGTGCCAGTAGTACCCACAGGGGGCTTATTCTAAGCCAGCCCCAGCATTTT.

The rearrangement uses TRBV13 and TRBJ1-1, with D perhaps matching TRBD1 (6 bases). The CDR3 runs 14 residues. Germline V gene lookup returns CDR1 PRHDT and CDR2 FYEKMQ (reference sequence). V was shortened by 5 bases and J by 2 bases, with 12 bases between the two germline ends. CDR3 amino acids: CASSRGHTNTEAFF. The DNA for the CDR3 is TGTGCCAGCAGCCGGGGACACACTAACACTGAAGCTTTCTTT.

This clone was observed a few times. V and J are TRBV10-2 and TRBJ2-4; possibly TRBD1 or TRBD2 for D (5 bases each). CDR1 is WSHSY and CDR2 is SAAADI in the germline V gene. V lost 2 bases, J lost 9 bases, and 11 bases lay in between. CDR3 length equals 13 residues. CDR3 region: CASSEGGGSIQYF. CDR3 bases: TGCGCCAGCAGTGAGGGTGGGGGAAGCATTCAGTACTTC.

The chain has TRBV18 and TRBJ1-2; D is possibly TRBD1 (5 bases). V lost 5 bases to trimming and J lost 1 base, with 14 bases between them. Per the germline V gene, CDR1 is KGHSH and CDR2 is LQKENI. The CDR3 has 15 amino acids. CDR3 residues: CASSRVGADNYGYTF. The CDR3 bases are TGTGCCAGCTCAAGAGTCGGGGCGGATAACTATGGCTACACCTTC.

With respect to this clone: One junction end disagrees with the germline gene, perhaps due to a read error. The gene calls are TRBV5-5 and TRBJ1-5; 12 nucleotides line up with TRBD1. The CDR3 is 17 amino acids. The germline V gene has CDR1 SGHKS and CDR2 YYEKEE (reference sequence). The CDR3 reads CASSLWFGTGGKQPQHF. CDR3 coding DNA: TGTGCCAGCAGCTTGTGGTTTGGGACAGGGGGCAAACAGCCCCAGCATTTT.

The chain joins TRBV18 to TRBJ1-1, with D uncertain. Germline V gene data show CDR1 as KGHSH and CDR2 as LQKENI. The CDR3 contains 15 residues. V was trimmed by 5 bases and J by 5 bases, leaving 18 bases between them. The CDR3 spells CASSVLIVRETEAFF. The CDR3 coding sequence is TGTGCCAGCTCAGTACTTATCGTTCGGGAGACTGAAGCTTTCTTT.

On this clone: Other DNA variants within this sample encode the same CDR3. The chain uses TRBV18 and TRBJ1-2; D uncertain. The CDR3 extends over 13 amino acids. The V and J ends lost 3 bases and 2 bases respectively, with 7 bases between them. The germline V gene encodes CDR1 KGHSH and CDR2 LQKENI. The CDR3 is CASSPTENYGYTF. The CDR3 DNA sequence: TGTGCCAGCTCACCGACGGAAAACTATGGCTACACCTTC.

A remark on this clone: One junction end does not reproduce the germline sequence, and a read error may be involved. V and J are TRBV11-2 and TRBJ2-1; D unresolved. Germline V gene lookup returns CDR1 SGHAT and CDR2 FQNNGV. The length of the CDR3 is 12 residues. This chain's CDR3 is CASNHGYDEQFF. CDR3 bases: TGTGCCAGCAACCATGGCTACGATGAGCAGTTCTTC.

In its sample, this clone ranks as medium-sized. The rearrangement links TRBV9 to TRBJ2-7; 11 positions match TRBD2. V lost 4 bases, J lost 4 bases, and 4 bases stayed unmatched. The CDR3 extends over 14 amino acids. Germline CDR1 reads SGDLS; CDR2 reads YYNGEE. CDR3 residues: CASSPTSGGYEQYF. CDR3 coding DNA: TGTGCCAGCAGCCCAACTAGCGGGGGTTACGAGCAGTACTTC. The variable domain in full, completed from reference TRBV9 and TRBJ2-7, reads DSGVTQTPKHLITATGQRVTLRCSPRSGDLSVYWYQQSLDQGLQFLIQYYNGEERAKGNILERFSAQQFPDLHSELNLSSLELGDSALYFCASSPTSGGYEQYFGPGTRLTVT.

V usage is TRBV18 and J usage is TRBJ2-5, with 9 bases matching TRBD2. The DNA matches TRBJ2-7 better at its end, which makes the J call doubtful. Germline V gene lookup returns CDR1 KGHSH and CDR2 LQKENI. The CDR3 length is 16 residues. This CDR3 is CASSTGLAGRSSEQYF. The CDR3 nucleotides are TGTGCCAGCTCCACCGGGCTAGCGGGACGGAGTAGCGAGCAGTACTTC.

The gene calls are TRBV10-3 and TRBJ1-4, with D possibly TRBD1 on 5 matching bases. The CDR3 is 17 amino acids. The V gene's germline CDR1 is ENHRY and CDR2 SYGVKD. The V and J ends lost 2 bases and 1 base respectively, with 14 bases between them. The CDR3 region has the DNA TGTGCCATCAGTGAGGGGCAGGGCTACGGAACTAATGAAAAACTGTTTTTT. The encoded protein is CAISEGQGYGTNEKLFF.

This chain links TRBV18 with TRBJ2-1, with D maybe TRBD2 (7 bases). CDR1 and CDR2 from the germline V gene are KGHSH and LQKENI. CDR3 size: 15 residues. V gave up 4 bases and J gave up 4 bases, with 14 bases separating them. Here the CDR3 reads CASSLQGGSYNEQFF. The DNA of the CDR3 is TGTGCCAGCTCACTACAGGGAGGGTCATACAATGAGCAGTTCTTC.

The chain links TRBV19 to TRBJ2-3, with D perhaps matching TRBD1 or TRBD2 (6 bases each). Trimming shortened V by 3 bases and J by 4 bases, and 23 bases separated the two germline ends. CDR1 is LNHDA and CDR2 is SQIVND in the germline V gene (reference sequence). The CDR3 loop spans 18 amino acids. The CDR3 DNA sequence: TGTGCCAGTAGTATCTCCTATGGCGGGACAATTCTTTCAGATACGCAGTATTTT. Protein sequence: CASSISYGGTILSDTQYF. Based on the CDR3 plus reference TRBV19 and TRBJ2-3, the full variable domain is DGGITQSPKYLFRKEGQNVTLSCEQNLNHDAMYWYRQDPGQGLRLIYYSQIVNDFQKGDIAEGYSVSREKKESFPLTVTSAQKNPTAFYLCASSISYGGTILSDTQYFGPGTRLTVL.